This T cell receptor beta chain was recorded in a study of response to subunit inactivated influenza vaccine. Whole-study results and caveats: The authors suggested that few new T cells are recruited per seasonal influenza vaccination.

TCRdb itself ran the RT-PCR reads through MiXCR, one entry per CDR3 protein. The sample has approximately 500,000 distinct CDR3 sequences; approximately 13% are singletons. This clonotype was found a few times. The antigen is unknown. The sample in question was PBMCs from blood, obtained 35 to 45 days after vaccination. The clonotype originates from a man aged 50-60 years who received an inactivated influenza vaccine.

CDR3 nucleotide sequence: TGCGCCAGCAGCCTACGGACTAGCTCCGGGGAGCTGTTTTTT. Amino acid sequence: CASSLRTSSGELFF. The chain combines TRBV5-1 with TRBJ2-2, with 8 bases aligning to TRBD2. The CDR3 is 14 residues long. Germline V gives CDR1 SGHRS, CDR2 YFSETQ. The V segment lost 4 bases and the J segment 6 bases; nucleotides outside the gene matches: 5.